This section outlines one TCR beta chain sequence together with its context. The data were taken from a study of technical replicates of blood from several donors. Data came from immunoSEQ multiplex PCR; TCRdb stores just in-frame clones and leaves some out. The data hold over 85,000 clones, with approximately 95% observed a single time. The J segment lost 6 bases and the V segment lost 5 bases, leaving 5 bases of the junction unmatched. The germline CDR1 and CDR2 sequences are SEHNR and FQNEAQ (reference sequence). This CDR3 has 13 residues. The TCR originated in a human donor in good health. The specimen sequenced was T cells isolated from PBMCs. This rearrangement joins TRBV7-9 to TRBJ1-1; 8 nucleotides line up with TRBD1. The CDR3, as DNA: TGTGCCAGCAGCAGGGGGGACAGGTCTGAAGCTTTCTTT. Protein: CASSRGDRSEAFF.